Described below is a single TCR beta chain sequence and its context. Per the original data handling: By means of reference gene primer amplification, nucleated cell counts were estimated. Measured with immunoSEQ multiplex PCR; TCRdb has only the in-frame clones, and not every one. That table supplies the V and J calls and clone size; D and trimming were determined from the DNA. This sample carries about 140,000 clones, 85% of them seen once, and the ten largest clones take around 3%. This record comes from a study of blood T cell repertoires in COVID-19. Study background: Acute and convalescent COVID-19 samples came from the United States, Italy and Spain. The cDNA or gDNA used as material had been derived from T cells, B-cell-depleted T cells, or PBMCs.

The CDR3 consists of 15 residues. The germline V gene has CDR1 MNHEY and CDR2 SVGAGI. The germline V and J ends were trimmed by 0 bases and 0 bases, with 5 bases remaining between them. Sequenced: peripheral blood. The chain carries TRBV6-5 and TRBJ1-4; D is unresolved. The source of this sequence is a man in his fifties with acute or convalescent COVID-19. The CDR3 sequence is CASSYSGTTNEKLFF. For the CDR3, the DNA is TGTGCCAGCAGTTACTCCGGTACAACTAATGAAAAACTGTTTTTT.